The subject of this entry is one T cell receptor (beta chain). Germline V CDR1 and CDR2: SNHLY, FYNNEI. This CDR3 is built from 11 residues. Deletions cut 7 bases from V and 0 bases from J, with 3 bases between. Using immunoSEQ multiplex PCR, the repertoire was profiled, and TCRdb retains in-frame clones only, with some absent. The sample has roughly 100,000 clones; 60% to 85% are singletons. These data originate in a study of blood T cell repertoires in COVID-19. In the study overall: COVID-19 samples collected from the United States, Italy and Spain covered acute and convalescent phases.

V gene TRBV2 combines with J gene TRBJ2-5; the D is unclear. The sequenced material came from peripheral blood. The TCR sequence derives from a man at least 80 years old with COVID-19, enrolled during active disease. The CDR3 here is CASTYQETQYF. The CDR3 nucleotides are TGTGCCAGCACGTACCAAGAGACCCAGTACTTC.